This TCR beta chain is drawn from a study of breast tumors, draining lymph nodes, adjacent tissues. Findings and caveats of the study: The lymph node origin of tumor T cells was framed as consistent with a hypothesis, not demonstrated.

The CDR3 is 14 amino acids. The V gene lost 6 bases and the J gene lost 6 bases, with 15 bases spanning the gap. The germline gives CDR1 MNHNY, CDR2 SVGAGI (reference sequence). Each CDR3 protein is one row after TCRdb ran MiXCR on the multiplex PCR reads. The sample carries under 300,000 distinct CDR3 sequences, less than 45% recorded once. This clonotype came up many times. Its antigen is not known. Axillary draining lymph nodes of breast cancer patients supplied the node samples. Sequenced input: axillary lymph node tissue. This clonotype originated in a female donor with breast cancer. Some clones in this sample may be carry-over from other donors' samples. The chain is built from TRBV6-6 and TRBJ2-1; a possible D gene is TRBD1 (6 bases). The chain's CDR3 is CASSPAGGGNEQFF. The CDR3 DNA follows: TGTGCCAGCAGCCCAGCTGGGGGCGGCAATGAGCAGTTCTTC.